A selection of T cell receptor beta chains follows, all from one sample in a study of beta chain features in type 1 diabetes. The method was immunoSEQ multiplex PCR; TCRdb's version includes in-frame clones alone and lacks a portion of them. The repertoire holds 350,000 to 450,000 clones, with roughly 16% as singletons. The sample taken for sequencing was naive CD4+ T cells from blood. All receptors derive from a woman between 18 and 29 years old in good health. Each CDR3 is given with its conserved first and last residue. The D gene is left open where the match is weak. Size is stated for part of the rows, as once, few or many counts, or as a class when the clone is expanded.

V: TRBV11-2; J: TRBJ2-7; size: few; D: NA; DNA: TGTGCCAGCAGCTCCCCCGGAACTACCTACGAGCAGTACTTC; CDR3: CASSSPGTTYEQYF
V: TRBV9; J: TRBJ2-3; size: NA; D: NA; DNA: TGTGCCAGCAGCGTAGCCGAGAGAAGCACAGATACGCAGTATTTT; CDR3: CASSVAERSTDTQYF
V: TRBV2; J: TRBJ2-7; size: few; D: NA; DNA: TGTGCCAGTGGTTTGAGGGTTCAGCGCGACGAGCAGTACTTC; CDR3: CASGLRVQRDEQYF
V: TRBV7-2; J: TRBJ2-1; size: NA; D: NA; DNA: TGTGCCAGCACCCCCTTAGGAGGTGCCTACAATGAGCAGTTCTTC; CDR3: CASTPLGGAYNEQFF
V: TRBV28; J: TRBJ2-7; size: NA; D: NA; DNA: TGTGCCAGCAGTTTCTTGACAGGATCCTACGAGCAGTACTTC; CDR3: CASSFLTGSYEQYF
V: TRBV30; J: TRBJ2-3; size: NA; D: NA; DNA: TGTGCCTGGACGAGGGGAGGAACAGATACGCAGTATTTT; CDR3: CAWTRGGTDTQYF
V: TRBV29-1; J: TRBJ2-2; size: NA; D: NA; DNA: TGCAGCGTTGAAGTGAGAGCAGGGTGGACCGGGGAGCTGTTTTTT; CDR3: CSVEVRAGWTGELFF
V: TRBV14; J: TRBJ1-2; size: NA; D: NA; DNA: TGTGCCAGCAGCCAAGATAGAGAAAACTATGGCTACACCTTC; CDR3: CASSQDRENYGYTF
V: TRBV25-1; J: TRBJ1-3; size: few; D: NA; DNA: TGTGCCAGCAGTGAATATAACAACCCTGGAAACACCATATATTTT; CDR3: CASSEYNNPGNTIYF
V: TRBV9; J: TRBJ2-1; size: NA; D: TRBD2; DNA: TGTGCCAGCAGCTTACTACTAGCGGGAGAGAGGAATGAGCAGTTCTTC; CDR3: CASSLLLAGERNEQFF
V: TRBV6-5; J: TRBJ1-4; size: NA; D: TRBD1; DNA: TGTGCCAGCAGTTACCCGGGACAGCCTGAAAAACTGTTTTTT; CDR3: CASSYPGQPEKLFF
V: TRBV7-3; J: TRBJ1-1; size: NA; D: TRBD1; DNA: TGTGCCAGCAGCTCCGACAGGGATACTGAAGCTTTCTTT; CDR3: CASSSDRDTEAFF
V: TRBV10-3; J: TRBJ2-3; size: NA; D: NA; DNA: TGTGCCATCAGCTCTAGCACAGATACGCAGTATTTT; CDR3: CAISSSTDTQYF
V: TRBV25-1; J: TRBJ1-1; size: NA; D: TRBD1; DNA: TGTGCCAGCACCGGGACAGGACTCAACACTGAAGCTTTCTTT; CDR3: CASTGTGLNTEAFF
V: TRBV28; J: TRBJ2-5; size: few; D: NA; DNA: TGTGCCAGCGCCCGGGGAGGCCAAGAGACCCAGTACTTC; CDR3: CASARGGQETQYF
V: TRBV27; J: TRBJ2-7; size: few; D: NA; DNA: TGTGCCAGCAGTTCCACATACCAGGGTTTCTACGAGCAGTACTTC; CDR3: CASSSTYQGFYEQYF
V: TRBV16; J: TRBJ1-5; size: NA; D: NA; DNA: TGTGCCAGCAGCCAGGTGGCGGTCCAGCATTTT; CDR3: CASSQVAVQHF
V: TRBV20-1; J: TRBJ2-1; size: few; D: TRBD2; DNA: TGCAGTGCGGCGCCGGGGACTACACCGTTCTTC; CDR3: CSAAPGTTPFF
V: TRBV29-1; J: TRBJ2-5; size: NA; D: TRBD1; DNA: TGCAGCGTTAACAGGGGAATCCAAGAGACCCAGTACTTC; CDR3: CSVNRGIQETQYF
V: TRBV28; J: TRBJ1-5; size: NA; D: NA; DNA: TGTGCCAGCAGGGATAACAGAAAAACTTATAGCAATCAGCCCCAGCATTTT; CDR3: CASRDNRKTYSNQPQHF
V: TRBV6-1; J: TRBJ2-6; size: NA; D: NA; DNA: TGTGCCAGCAGTGAAACTACCGCCCGATCAGCAGGGGCTGGGGCCAACGTCCTGACTTTC; CDR3: CASSETTARSAGAGANVLTF
V: TRBV19; J: TRBJ1-1; size: NA; D: NA; DNA: TGTGCCAGTAGTATCCTCACAGAGAACACTGAAGCTTTCTTT; CDR3: CASSILTENTEAFF